These T cell receptor beta chains were read from a single sample in a study of Graves' ophthalmopathy and Graves' hyperthyroidism. Each CDR3 protein is one row after TCRdb ran MiXCR on the multiplex PCR reads. The data show 150,000 or so distinct CDR3 sequences, approximately 40% seen once. The sequencing input was peripheral blood. These TCRs come from a man younger than 45 with Graves' ophthalmopathy. CDR3s include the opening cysteine and the closing phenylalanine or tryptophan. D genes are given only for firm matches. Size values are once, few and many counts, or a class for expanded clones, and some rows have none.

D gene	V gene	clone size	J gene	CDR3 DNA	CDR3 protein
.	TRBV19	many	TRBJ2-6	.	CASTSAGHSGANVLTF
.	TRBV6-1	.	TRBJ2-5	TGTGCCAGCAGTGATGGGGGGGGCCGAGGAAGAAAGACCCAGTACTTC	CASSDGGGRGRKTQYF
.	TRBV12-3/TRBV12-4	many	TRBJ1-1	TGTGCCAGCGAGGGTGCCGCGAACACTGAAGCTTTCTTT	CASEGAANTEAFF
TRBD1	TRBV7-3	many	TRBJ1-1	TGTGCCAGCAGCTCAGGACAGGGGGGCACTGAAGCTTCCTTT	CASSSGQGGTEASF
.	TRBV4-1	many	TRBJ1-2	TGCGCCAGCAGCCGCCAGTACTCAACCCCCATTGGTGGCTACACCTTC	CASSRQYSTPIGGYTF
.	TRBV11-2	once	TRBJ2-7	TGTGCCAGCAGCTTAGGAACGGGTCCAGGGTCTCGGCGAGGGCAGTACTTC	CASSLGTGPGSRRGQYF
.	TRBV19	many	TRBJ1-1	TGTGCCAGTAGTCAAAGAGGGACTGAAGCTTTCTTT	CASSQRGTEAFF
TRBD1	TRBV6-5	many	TRBJ1-6	TGTGCCAGCAGGAGGACAGGGGATAATTCACCCCTCCACTTT	CASRRTGDNSPLHF
.	TRBV6-2/TRBV6-3	.	TRBJ1-5	TGTGCCAGCGGGAGAGGGGCCAATCAGCCCCAGCATTTT	CASGRGANQPQHF
.	TRBV5-1	many	TRBJ2-7	TGCGCCAGCAGCCCGGGACGGAGCTCCTACGAGCAGTACTTC	CASSPGRSSYEQYF
.	TRBV6-5	many	TRBJ1-2	TGTGCCAGCAGTTACGGTCAGGGTGACTATGGCTACACCTTC	CASSYGQGDYGYTF
.	TRBV19	.	TRBJ2-7	TGTGCCAGTAGTAACAGAGACTACGAGCAGTACTTC	CASSNRDYEQYF
TRBD2	TRBV12-3/TRBV12-4	many	TRBJ2-5	TGTGCCAGCAGTCTATCTACGACTAGCGGGAGGGCCCAAGAGACCCAGTACTTC	CASSLSTTSGRAQETQYF
.	TRBV7-2	.	TRBJ1-2	TGTGCCAGCAGCTTTGAGGAAAGCGATGGCTACACCTTC	CASSFEESDGYTF
.	TRBV29-1	many	TRBJ1-2	TGCAGCGTTGAAAAGACAGGCGTCGGATTAAACTATGGCTACACCTTC	CSVEKTGVGLNYGYTF